This TCR beta chain is drawn from a study of CD8 T cells in ankylosing spondylitis. Trimming took 5 bases from V and 3 from J, leaving 13 bases between them. The length of the CDR3 is 14 residues. Germline CDR1 reads KGHSH; CDR2 reads LQKENI. General observations from the study: The disease-linked clones had a CD8+ phenotype and low blood frequencies. Some of these motif variants have turned up before, in reports on reactive arthritis synovial fluid and blood. Seven to nine highly homologous variants formed a TCR beta motif that appeared characteristic of ankylosing spondylitis blood.

Making use of molecular barcodes, quantitative 5'-RACE generated TCR beta libraries. Each CDR3 protein gets one entry after TCRdb re-called the 5' RACE reads with MiXCR. The sample contains approximately 250,000 distinct CDR3 sequences, around 8% of which appear only once. In its sample, this clonotype was seen many times. As yet, its antigen is unknown. Sequences were obtained from blood, either unsorted or a sorted T cell fraction (not recorded which). The rearrangement links TRBV18 to TRBJ2-5; D may be TRBD1 (5 bases). The clonotype was recovered from a female donor with ankylosing spondylitis or in good health (not recorded which). The CDR3: CASSYTGAKETQYF. For the CDR3, the DNA is TGTGCCAGCTCATATACAGGAGCCAAAGAGACCCAGTACTTC.